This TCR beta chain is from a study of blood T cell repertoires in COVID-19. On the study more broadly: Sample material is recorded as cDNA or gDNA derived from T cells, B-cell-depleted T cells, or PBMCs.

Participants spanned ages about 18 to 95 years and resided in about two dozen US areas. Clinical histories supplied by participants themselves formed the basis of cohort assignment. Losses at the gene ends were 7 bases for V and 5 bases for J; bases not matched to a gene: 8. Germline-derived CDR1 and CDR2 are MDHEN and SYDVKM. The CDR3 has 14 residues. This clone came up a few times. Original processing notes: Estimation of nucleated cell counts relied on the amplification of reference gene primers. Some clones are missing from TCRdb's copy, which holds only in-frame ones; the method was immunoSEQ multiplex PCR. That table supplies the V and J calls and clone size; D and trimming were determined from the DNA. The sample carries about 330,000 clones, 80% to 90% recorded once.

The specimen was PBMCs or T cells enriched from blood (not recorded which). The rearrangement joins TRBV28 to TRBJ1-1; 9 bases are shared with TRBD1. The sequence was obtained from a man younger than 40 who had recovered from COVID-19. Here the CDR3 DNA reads TGTGCCAGCACAACAGGGGGCGCGGAAACTGAAGCTTTCTTT. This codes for CASTTGGAETEAFF.